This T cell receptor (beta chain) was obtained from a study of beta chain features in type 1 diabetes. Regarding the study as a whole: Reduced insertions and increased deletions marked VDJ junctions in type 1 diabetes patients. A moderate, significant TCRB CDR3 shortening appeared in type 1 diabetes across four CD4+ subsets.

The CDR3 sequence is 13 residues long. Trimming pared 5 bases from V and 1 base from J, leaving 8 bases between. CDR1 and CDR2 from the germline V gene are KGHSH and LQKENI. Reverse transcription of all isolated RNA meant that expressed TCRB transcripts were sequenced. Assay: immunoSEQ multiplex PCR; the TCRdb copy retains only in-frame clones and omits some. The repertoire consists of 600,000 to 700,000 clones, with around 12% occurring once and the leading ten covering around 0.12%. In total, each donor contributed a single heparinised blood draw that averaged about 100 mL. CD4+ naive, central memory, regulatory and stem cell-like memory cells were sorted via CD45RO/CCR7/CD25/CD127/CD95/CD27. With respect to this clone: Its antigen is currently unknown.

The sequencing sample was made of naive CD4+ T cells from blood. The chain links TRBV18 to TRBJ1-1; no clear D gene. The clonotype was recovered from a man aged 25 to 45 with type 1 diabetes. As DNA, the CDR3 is TGTGCCAGCTCAGGGCAGACGAACACTGAAGCTTTCTTT. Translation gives CASSGQTNTEAFF.